Each of the 16 T cell receptor beta chains below was sequenced from the same sample in a study of cytomegalovirus exposure and HLA in healthy donors. TCRdb keeps only in-frame clones here, not all; method: immunoSEQ multiplex PCR. The data show more than 50,000 clones, more than 85% seen once. Material for sequencing was PBMCs. These receptors were taken from a woman younger than 45 in good health and CMV-seronegative.

This chain links TRBV19 with TRBJ2-4; tentative D call: TRBD1 (6 bases). CDR3 length: 14 amino acids. Trimming stripped 3 bases from V and 6 bases from J, with 12 bases between. Germline V CDR1 and CDR2: LNHDA, SQIVND (reference sequence). The DNA of the CDR3 is TGTGCCAGTAGTATGGACAGCCAACGAAACATTCAGTACTTC. This gives the protein CASSMDSQRNIQYF.

The chain recombines TRBV30 with TRBJ1-2; TRBD1 matches at 7 bases. Germline values: CDR1 GTSNPN, CDR2 SVGIG (reference sequence). The CDR3 totals 14 residues. The V and J ends lost 5 bases and 2 bases, in that order; junction bases with no gene match: 8. CDR3 sequence reads: CAWGTGVLNYGYTF. Here the CDR3 DNA reads TGTGCCTGGGGTACAGGGGTGCTAAACTATGGCTACACCTTC.

This clone was detected once. CDR3 loop: CASSLDRAGNTIYF. The CDR3 DNA is TGTGCCAGCAGCTTGGACAGGGCGGGAAACACCATATATTTT. The gene calls are TRBV7-9 and TRBJ1-3, with 8 bases aligning to TRBD1. CDR3 size: 14 residues. With 3 bases clipped from V and 4 bases from J, the junction kept 2 bases outside the gene matches. Germline CDR1 reads SEHNR; CDR2 reads FQNEAQ (reference sequence). The variable domain in full, with the rest retrieved from reference TRBV7-9 and TRBJ1-3, is DTGVSQNPRHKITKRGQNVTFRCDPISEHNRLYWYRQTLGQGPEFLTYFQNEAQLEKSRLLSDRFSAERPKGSFSTLEIQRTEQGDSAMYLCASSLDRAGNTIYFGEGSWLTVV.

The chain couples TRBV14 to TRBJ2-1; TRBD2 agrees at 10 bases. The junction had 2 bases not matched to a gene; V was cut back by 4 bases and J by 2 bases. The CDR3 totals 15 residues. CDR1 is SGHDN and CDR2 is FVKESK in the germline V gene. CDR3 bases: TGTGCCAGCAGCCCTAGCGGGAGCACCTACAATGAGCAGTTCTTC. Protein sequence: CASSPSGSTYNEQFF.

The gene calls are TRBV6-5 and TRBJ2-7, with a tentative D call TRBD2 (6 bases). The CDR3 consists of 13 residues. Trimming removed 8 bases from V and 9 bases from J, with 20 bases in between. Germline CDR1 reads MNHEY; CDR2 reads SVGAGI. The CDR3 DNA follows: TGTGCCAGCGCAGGAGGGGACCAATCTGTGCAGTACTTC. This gives the protein CASAGGDQSVQYF.

This chain joins TRBV19 and TRBJ2-3, with D possibly being TRBD2 (6 bases). Germline-derived CDR1 and CDR2 are LNHDA and SQIVND (reference sequence). The CDR3 loop spans 15 amino acids. The germline V and J ends were trimmed by 6 bases and 1 base, with 14 bases remaining between them. The CDR3 sequence is CASRDPSGGTDTQYF. The CDR3 bases are TGTGCCAGTAGGGATCCTTCGGGAGGCACAGATACGCAGTATTTT.

The V gene is TRBV5-1, the J gene TRBJ1-3; TRBD1 agrees at 7 bases. Losses at the gene ends were 0 bases for V and 1 base for J; bases not matched to a gene: 4. The germline V gene has CDR1 SGHRS and CDR2 YFSETQ. This CDR3 region has 16 residues. DNA of the CDR3: TGCGCCAGCAGCTTGGACAGGGGTAGTTCTGGAAACACCATATATTTT. It codes for CASSLDRGSSGNTIYF.

This rearrangement joins TRBV6-4 to TRBJ2-1; the match to TRBD2 covers 11 bases. From germline, CDR1 is MRHNA and CDR2 SNTAGT. The CDR3 runs 16 residues. V gave up 5 bases and J gave up 8 bases; unmatched junction bases: 11. The CDR3 coding sequence is TGTGCCAGCAGTAGTCACGGGACTAGCGGTCTCGATGAGCAGTTCTTC. This gives the protein CASSSHGTSGLDEQFF.

This chain uses TRBV5-4 with TRBJ1-1; 8 bases line up with TRBD1. CDR3 length: 18 amino acids. The V and J ends lost 1 base and 1 base, in that order; junction bases with no gene match: 12. Looked up from germline, CDR1 is SGHNT and CDR2 is YYREEE (reference sequence). CDR3 coding DNA: TGTGCCAGCAGCTTGTCTCCTTGGACAGGGCTGGGGAACACTGAAGCTTTCTTT. Protein sequence: CASSLSPWTGLGNTEAFF.

V is TRBV6-5 and J is TRBJ2-5; 7 bases map to TRBD2. V was clipped by 5 bases and J by 4 bases; unmatched bases: 7. The CDR3 covers 14 residues. Germline lookup yields CDR1 MNHEY and CDR2 SVGAGI. The CDR3 DNA is TGTGCCAGCAGTCCGGGGGAGGGAACAGAGACCCAGTACTTC. Amino acid sequence: CASSPGEGTETQYF.

V gene TRBV5-1 combines with J gene TRBJ2-3; D gene ambiguous. This CDR3 has 15 amino acids. The germline V gene encodes CDR1 SGHRS and CDR2 YFSETQ. The germline V and J ends were trimmed by 1 base and 2 bases, with 11 bases remaining between them. CDR3 amino acids: CASSLLAILTDTQYF. DNA for the CDR3: TGCGCCAGCAGCTTGTTGGCCATCCTCACAGATACGCAGTATTTT.

This clone was picked up one time. The rearrangement joins TRBV5-6 to TRBJ2-7; D is unclear. The V gene lost 3 bases and the J gene lost 3 bases, with 7 bases spanning the gap. The germline V gene has CDR1 SGHDT and CDR2 YYEEEE. The length of the CDR3 is 12 residues. In nucleotides, the CDR3 is TGTGCCAGCAGCTCTATTAACTACGAGCAGTACTTC. Its translation is CASSSINYEQYF.

CDR3 sequence: CASRTGGHQPQHF. The DNA for the CDR3 is TGTGCCAGCAGGACAGGAGGTCATCAGCCCCAGCATTTT. V is TRBV2 and J is TRBJ1-5, with D perhaps TRBD1 (6 bases). The CDR3 runs 13 residues. Between the trimmed V and J ends, which lost 6 bases and 5 bases, there was a span of 11 bases. The germline V gene encodes CDR1 SNHLY and CDR2 FYNNEI.

This rearrangement joins TRBV7-2 to TRBJ2-7; maybe TRBD1 (6 bases). The CDR3 contains 15 residues. Looked up from germline, CDR1 is SGHTA and CDR2 is FQGNSA. Trimming left V 5 bases short and J 2 bases short, with 16 bases between. The CDR3 spells CASSILQGYAYEQYF. The CDR3 DNA reads as TGTGCCAGCAGCATACTACAGGGTTACGCCTACGAGCAGTACTTC.

The chain has TRBV7-6 and TRBJ2-3; 7 positions match TRBD1. The CDR3 is 16 amino acids. Germline values: CDR1 SGHVS, CDR2 FNYEAQ. The V segment lost 0 bases and the J segment 1 base; nucleotides outside the gene matches: 4. The CDR3: CASSLALQGGTDTQYF. DNA for the CDR3: TGTGCCAGCAGCTTAGCGCTTCAGGGGGGCACAGATACGCAGTATTTT.

The chain combines TRBV10-2 with TRBJ2-1; 8 positions match TRBD2. Germline-derived CDR1 and CDR2 are WSHSY and SAAADI. J was trimmed by 9 bases and V by 2 bases; bases with no gene match: 3. The CDR3 has 13 residues. CDR3 region: CASSEGLASEQFF. DNA of the CDR3: TGCGCCAGCAGTGAGGGACTAGCCTCTGAGCAGTTCTTC.